Following are 24 T cell receptor beta chains from one sample sequenced in a study of blood T cells in healthy people across ages. The second PCR ran about 6 to 11 cycles with a sample-barcoded 5' primer and J-beta primers. From the 5' RACE reads, TCRdb called clonotypes with MiXCR, one entry per CDR3 protein. The sample holds about 1.8 million distinct CDR3 sequences; 49% are singletons and the top ten take around 2.1%. Sequenced material: blood. All receptors come from a middle-aged woman in good health.

This clonotype has ten or more counts. The gene calls are TRBV7-2 and TRBJ2-1; D possibly corresponds to TRBD1 (6 bases). The CDR3 length is 15 residues. V lost 5 bases, J lost 1 base, and 12 bases lay in between. CDR1 and CDR2 from the germline V gene are SGHTA and FQGNSA. The DNA of the CDR3 is TGTGCCAGCAGCACACCCGGGACATCCTACAATGAGCAGTTCTTC. Its translation is CASSTPGTSYNEQFF.

V usage is TRBV9 and J usage is TRBJ1-2, with D tentatively TRBD1 (6 bases). CDR1 and CDR2 (germline): SGDLS, YYNGEE. V was pared by 3 bases and J by 2 bases, with 14 bases between. This CDR3 is 15 amino acids long. The CDR3 here is CASSEGHMGNYGYTF. CDR3 sequence (DNA): TGTGCCAGCAGCGAGGGACATATGGGGAACTATGGCTACACCTTC.

The chain employs TRBV11-2 and TRBJ2-7, with unresolved D. V was clipped by 1 base and J by 0 bases, with 13 bases between them. CDR1 SGHAT and CDR2 FQNNGV come from the germline V gene. This CDR3 region has 16 residues. The CDR3 region has the DNA TGTGCCAGCAGCTTAGGGAACAGCTTTTCCTCCTACGAGCAGTACTTC. This translates into CASSLGNSFSSYEQYF.

The chain uses TRBV10-3 and TRBJ2-3; D perhaps matches TRBD2 (6 bases). CDR1 ENHRY and CDR2 SYGVKD come from the germline V gene. The ends were cut back, 2 bases at V and 3 bases at J, with 15 bases in the middle. The CDR3 extends over 16 amino acids. CDR3 in DNA: TGTGCCATCAGTGAGGCAGGGACTCTCGGGACAGATACGCAGTATTTT. It translates to CAISEAGTLGTDTQYF.

The V gene is TRBV4-1, the J gene TRBJ2-5, with D perhaps assigned TRBD1 or TRBD2 (5 bases each). Germline CDR1 MGHRA, CDR2 YSYEKL. V shed 4 bases and J shed 2 bases, with 17 bases lying between them. The CDR3 is 16 residues long. CDR3 in DNA: TGCGCCAGCAGCCGCCTTGGGACGGACACACAAGAGACCCAGTACTTC. Protein: CASSRLGTDTQETQYF.

J is TRBJ1-1 and V is TRBV10-3; possibly TRBD1 for D (6 bases). This CDR3 contains 16 residues. V gave up 5 bases and J gave up 0 bases, with 16 bases separating them. Germline-derived CDR1 and CDR2 are ENHRY and SYGVKD. CDR3 nucleotides: TGTGCCATCAGTTTAGGACAGATTAATATGAACACTGAAGCTTTCTTT. Translation gives CAISLGQINMNTEAFF.

In this sample, this clonotype turned up a few times. The chain links TRBV7-2 to TRBJ1-2; D is possibly TRBD1 (5 bases). Germline CDR1 SGHTA, CDR2 FQGNSA. Trimming pared 5 bases from V and 2 bases from J, leaving 15 bases between. CDR3 length equals 15 residues. For the CDR3, the DNA is TGTGCCAGCAGCCCGGTTTCGGGGGTAAACTATGGCTACACCTTC. It specifies CASSPVSGVNYGYTF.

This clonotype was counted a few times. The J gene is TRBJ2-1, the V gene TRBV12-3 or TRBV12-4; a possible D gene is TRBD2 (5 bases). This CDR3 is 13 amino acids long. The V and J ends lost 5 bases and 8 bases respectively, with 13 bases between them. The CDR3 DNA reads TGTGCCAGCAGTACTAGTCTCGGCGATGAGCAGTTCTTC. It encodes CASSTSLGDEQFF.

This chain joins TRBV7-2 and TRBJ2-1, with TRBD2 matching over 15 bases. Germline CDR1 and CDR2: SGHTA and FQGNSA. The CDR3 extends over 17 amino acids. Trimming at V came to 5 bases and at J to 5 bases, leaving 7 bases not matched to a gene. CDR3 residues: CASSPPGLAGGNNEQFF. CDR3 bases: TGTGCCAGCAGCCCCCCGGGACTAGCGGGGGGTAACAATGAGCAGTTCTTC.

J is TRBJ2-3 and V is TRBV10-2; no clear D gene. Germline V gives CDR1 WSHSY, CDR2 SAAADI. The CDR3 has 13 amino acids. V was trimmed by 2 bases and J by 10 bases, leaving 13 bases between them. The CDR3 loop reads CASSEESRTAQYF. CDR3 nucleotides: TGCGCCAGCAGTGAGGAAAGCCGGACGGCGCAGTATTTT.

This chain connects TRBV28 to TRBJ2-3, with TRBD2 as a possible D gene (6 bases). In germline, CDR1 is MDHEN, CDR2 SYDVKM. V was pared by 3 bases and J by 5 bases, with 21 bases between. This CDR3 is built from 17 residues. CDR3 sequence (DNA): TGTGCCAGCAGTTTGTTAGCGTTCGGGGGAGCGGGAGATACGCAGTATTTT. Translating gives CASSLLAFGGAGDTQYF.

The chain joins TRBV7-2 to TRBJ1-2; TRBD1 matches 7 bases. Trimming removed 3 bases from V and 6 bases from J; junction bases left unmatched: 4. Per germline, CDR1 SGHTA and CDR2 FQGNSA. The CDR3 contains 13 residues. In nucleotides, the CDR3 is TGTGCCAGCAGCTTTCTACAGGGGAATGGCTACACCTTC. Protein product: CASSFLQGNGYTF. The full variable domain, completed using reference TRBV7-2 and TRBJ1-2, is GAGVSQSPSNKVTEKGKDVELRCDPISGHTALYWYRQSLGQGLEFLIYFQGNSAPDKSGLPSDRFSAERTGGSVSTLTIQRTQQEDSAVYLCASSFLQGNGYTFGSGTRLTVV.

The rearrangement uses TRBV2 and TRBJ2-1; 7 nucleotides align to TRBD1. With 1 base clipped from V and 9 bases from J, the junction kept 3 bases outside the gene matches. This CDR3 is built from 13 residues. The germline gives CDR1 SNHLY, CDR2 FYNNEI. CDR3 loop: CASSEGDSGEQFF. The CDR3 nucleotides read TGTGCCAGCAGTGAAGGGGACAGTGGTGAGCAGTTCTTC.

The CDR3 sequence: CASSLYPRQPQHF. As DNA, the CDR3 is TGTGCCAGCAGTTTATATCCTAGGCAACCCCAGCATTTT. V usage is TRBV27 and J usage is TRBJ1-5; D is undetermined. V was trimmed by 1 base and J by 10 bases, leaving 11 bases between them. Germline CDR1 is MNHEY and CDR2 is SMNVEV (reference sequence). This CDR3 is 13 amino acids long.

This chain joins TRBV20-1 and TRBJ1-2; TRBD1 agrees at 7 bases. CDR1 and CDR2 from the germline V gene are DFQATT and SNEGSKA (reference sequence). The CDR3 contains 14 residues. The J segment lost 4 bases and the V segment lost 4 bases, leaving 9 bases of the junction unmatched. CDR3 nucleotides: TGCAGTGCTAATGACAGGGTTAACTTCTATGGCTACACCTTC. It encodes CSANDRVNFYGYTF.

This clonotype showed up just a few times. This sequence joins TRBV10-3 and TRBJ1-2; D gene ambiguous. The CDR3 sequence is 15 residues long. V lost 2 bases, J lost 4 bases, and 14 bases lay in between. Germline assignment: CDR1 ENHRY and CDR2 SYGVKD. The CDR3 nucleotides read TGTGCCATCAGTGAGAGCGGTGGGAAGATCTATGGCTACACCTTC. Encoded protein: CAISESGGKIYGYTF.

In its sample, this clonotype was seen a few times. V gene TRBV4-3 combines with J gene TRBJ2-5, with D maybe TRBD1 (6 bases). V lost 0 bases and J lost 0, with 17 bases in between. Germline values: CDR1 LGHNA, CDR2 YSLEER. This CDR3 contains 18 residues. The DNA for the CDR3 is TGCGCCAGCAGCCAAGATCTGACAGGAGCCGCCAACCAAGAGACCCAGTACTTC. Residues: CASSQDLTGAANQETQYF.

In nucleotides, the CDR3 is TGCAGTGCACAACGAGGTGGGGACACTGAAGCTTTCTTT. This sequence encodes CSAQRGGDTEAFF. V usage is TRBV20-1 and J usage is TRBJ1-1; D unresolved. In germline, CDR1 is DFQATT, CDR2 SNEGSKA (reference sequence). V was cut by 6 bases and J by 3 bases, with 14 bases left in between. This CDR3 region has 13 residues.

V and J are TRBV5-5 and TRBJ2-7; perhaps TRBD1 as D (5 bases). The CDR3 loop spans 15 amino acids. In germline, CDR1 is SGHKS, CDR2 YYEKEE (reference sequence). The ends were cut back, 3 bases at V and 2 bases at J, with 15 bases in the middle. This chain's CDR3 is CASSSDTAAPYEQYF. The CDR3 DNA reads TGTGCCAGCAGCTCGGACACAGCAGCTCCCTACGAGCAGTACTTC. The full variable domain, completed using reference TRBV5-5 and TRBJ2-7, is DAGVTQSPTHLIKTRGQQVTLRCSPISGHKSVSWYQQVLGQGPQFIFQYYEKEERGRGNFPDRFSARQFPNYSSELNVNALLLGDSALYLCASSSDTAAPYEQYFGPGTRLTVT.

The gene calls are TRBV27 and TRBJ1-6, with 11 nucleotides matching TRBD1. The ends lost 3 bases at V and 8 bases at J; junction bases unmatched: 6. Germline CDR1 and CDR2: MNHEY and SMNVEV (reference sequence). This CDR3 region has 16 residues. Here the CDR3 reads CASSFGQGARDSPLHF. Written as DNA, the CDR3 is TGTGCCAGCAGTTTCGGACAGGGGGCAAGGGATTCACCCCTCCACTTT.

The CDR3 nucleotides are TGTGCCAGCACCACCGGGACTAGCGGGGGTCGGAGCACAGATACGCAGTATTTT. It specifies CASTTGTSGGRSTDTQYF. V and J are TRBV6-1 and TRBJ2-3; 14 positions match TRBD2. After removal of 7 bases from V and 0 bases from J, the junction contained 9 bases not matched to a gene. CDR1 and CDR2 (germline): MNHNS, SASEGT. CDR3 length equals 18 residues.

The V gene is TRBV20-1, the J gene TRBJ2-3; D gene unclear. The CDR3 runs to 14 residues. V was shortened by 3 bases and J by 6 bases, with 16 bases between the two germline ends. From germline, CDR1 is DFQATT and CDR2 SNEGSKA (reference sequence). CDR3 in DNA: TGCAGTGCTAGGCCCAGACTTGTCGAGGATACGCAGTATTTT. This encodes CSARPRLVEDTQYF.

The V call is TRBV20-1, the J call TRBJ1-1; no clear D. From germline, CDR1 is DFQATT and CDR2 SNEGSKA (reference sequence). Trimming took off 4 bases at V and 1 base at J, with 7 bases between the two ends. CDR3 size: 12 residues. CDR3 DNA: TGCAGTGCTAACCGGGAGAACACTGAAGCTTTCTTT. Protein: CSANRENTEAFF.

Here the CDR3 DNA reads TGTGCCAGCAGCCCAACCCGGGGCGCACAAGAGACCCAGTACTTC. It is translated as CASSPTRGAQETQYF. The chain couples TRBV7-2 to TRBJ2-7; either TRBD1 or TRBD2 may fit D (5 bases each). TRBJ2-5 matches the DNA end more closely, so the J call is doubtful. CDR3 length: 15 residues. Germline assignment: CDR1 SGHTA and CDR2 FQGNSA.